A selection of T cell receptor beta chains follows, all from one sample in a study of T-cell reconstitution after alpha-beta-depleted transplantation in children. TCRdb processed the PCR reads anew with MiXCR; each CDR3 protein has one entry. The data contain about 98,000 distinct CDR3 sequences, approximately 6% of them singletons. This sample comprised PBMCs, mostly from graft donor cells, obtained 60 days after TCRalphabeta/CD19-depleted stem cell transplant. These receptors all come from a female patient aged 2-9 years who had a stem cell transplant for Fanconi anemia, so the T cells may come from the graft donor. The CDR3 runs from the conserved cysteine through the conserved F or W. Fields, in order: J gene, clone size, D gene, V gene, CDR3 DNA, CDR3 protein. A D gene is named only where the DNA matches it firmly. Rows may omit the clone size; those that give it use once, few, many or a size class.

>TRBJ2-3|many|NA|TRBV27
TGTGCCAGCAGTTTATCCCTAACAGATACGCAGTATTTT
CASSLSLTDTQYF
>TRBJ2-5|many|NA|TRBV20-1
TGCAGTGCTAGAGTCCGCACTCTGCTGGAGACCCAGTACTTC
CSARVRTLLETQYF
>TRBJ2-3|few|NA|TRBV4-2
TGTGCCAGCAGCCAAATTAGTAACACAGATACGCAGTATTTT
CASSQISNTDTQYF
>TRBJ2-7|many|NA|TRBV3-1
TGTGCCAGCAGCCAAGACCTACCACTACTCTCCTACGAGCAGTACTTC
CASSQDLPLLSYEQYF
>TRBJ2-2|many|TRBD1|TRBV5-1
TGCGCCAGCAGCGGGCAGCCGGGACAGGGGGCCGGGGAGCTGTTTTTT
CASSGQPGQGAGELFF
>TRBJ1-2|NA|NA|TRBV7-9
TGTGCCAGCAGCTCAACAGGGTCAGGGAGCTATGGCTACACCTTC
CASSSTGSGSYGYTF
>TRBJ2-2|many|NA|TRBV19
TGTGCCAGTAGTATAGGGGGGGAGCTGTTTTTT
CASSIGGELFF
>TRBJ1-2|many|NA|TRBV7-8
TGTGCCAGCAGCTTAGCCCTAGACGGAAACTATGGCTACACCTTC
CASSLALDGNYGYTF
>TRBJ2-7|many|TRBD1|TRBV15
TGTGCCACCAGCCCTTGGGACAGGGGGGACGAGCAGTACTTC
CATSPWDRGDEQYF
>TRBJ2-1|many|NA|TRBV11-3
TGTGCCAGCAGCTCTTATACCGGATCGGAGGTGTACAATGAGCAGTTCTTC
CASSSYTGSEVYNEQFF
>TRBJ2-2|once|TRBD2|TRBV12-3/TRBV12-4
TGTGCCTTCAGTTTAGTGGCTAGCGGGAAATACGCGAACACCGGGGAGCTGTTTTTT
CAFSLVASGKYANTGELFF
>TRBJ2-7|many|TRBD1|TRBV18
TGTGCCAGCTCACCAAGGGGGCGCGGCTCCTACGAGCAGTACTTC
CASSPRGRGSYEQYF
>TRBJ1-5|many|NA|TRBV9
TGTGCCAGCAGCGTAGATTCTCAGGGGAGCAATCAGCCCCAGCATTTT
CASSVDSQGSNQPQHF
>TRBJ1-5|many|NA|TRBV27
TGTGCCAGCAGTCCCCAACTTATTCAGAACAGGAAGGGCAATCAGCCCCAGCATTTT
CASSPQLIQNRKGNQPQHF
>TRBJ1-6|many|NA|TRBV12-3/TRBV12-4
TGTGCCAGCAGATCGACAGCCGTTAGCTCACCCCTCCACTTT
CASRSTAVSSPLHF
>TRBJ2-7|many|TRBD1|TRBV12-3/TRBV12-4
TGTGCCAGCAGGGGGACAGGGACCTACGAGCAGTACTTC
CASRGTGTYEQYF
>TRBJ2-7|many|TRBD1|TRBV6-6
TGTGCCGTTAACAGGGGGCGAGGAAGGTGGCAGTACTTC
CAVNRGRGRWQYF
>TRBJ2-1|NA|TRBD2|TRBV11-2
TGTGCCAGCAGCTCCCCCCCGGGGCCTAGCGGGAGCGACAATGAGCAGTTCTTC
CASSSPPGPSGSDNEQFF
>TRBJ2-2|few|TRBD2|TRBV20-1
TGCAGTGCCCCGGGACTAGCGGGAGAGGCCGGGGAGCTGTTTTTT
CSAPGLAGEAGELFF
>TRBJ2-7|many|NA|TRBV20-1
TGCAGTGCTAGAGTCTACCGACTAGAAAAGAGAGAGCAGTACTTC
CSARVYRLEKREQYF
>TRBJ2-2|many|NA|TRBV3-1
TGTGCCAGCAGCCGATTGTCCGGGGAGCTGTTTTTT
CASSRLSGELFF
>TRBJ1-1|few|NA|TRBV12-3/TRBV12-4
TGTGCCAGCAGTTTTCTATCAGTCAGCCCTGGAGCTTTCTTT
CASSFLSVSPGAFF
>TRBJ1-5|NA|TRBD1|TRBV28
TGTGCCAGCAGGAACAATTGGGACAGGGGCGGACAGCCCCAGCATTTT
CASRNNWDRGGQPQHF
>TRBJ2-3|many|NA|TRBV20-1
TGCAGTGAAGGGCCAAAGCTTACCACAGATACGCAGTATTTT
CSEGPKLTTDTQYF
>TRBJ2-7|few|NA|TRBV21-1
TGTGCCAGCAGCAAGACAGGCTACTCCTACGAGCAGTACTTC
CASSKTGYSYEQYF
>TRBJ1-6|many|TRBD1|TRBV7-2
TGTGCCAGCAGCTTAGCGACAGGGTATAATTCACCCCTCCACTTT
CASSLATGYNSPLHF
>TRBJ1-1|many|NA|TRBV6-5
TGTGCCAGCAGCGTAAGCTTACAGGGAAAGGGGTCAAACACTGAAGCTTTCTTT
CASSVSLQGKGSNTEAFF
>TRBJ2-5|many|NA|TRBV5-1
TGCGCCAGCAGTAAGGGGGGCCAAGAGACCCAGTACTTC
CASSKGGQETQYF
>TRBJ2-1|many|NA|TRBV7-8
TGTGCCAGCAGCGACTGGAACGGGGGAGATTCCTACAATGAGCAGTTCTTC
CASSDWNGGDSYNEQFF
>TRBJ2-5|few|NA|TRBV20-1
TGCAGTGCTAGGAACCGACGCGGGCAAGAGACCCAGTACTTC
CSARNRRGQETQYF
>TRBJ1-1|few|NA|TRBV12-3/TRBV12-4
TGTGCCAGCCAAGGACAGTTGAACACTGAAGCTTTCTTT
CASQGQLNTEAFF